This is a list of T cell receptor beta chains from one sample in a study of T-cell reconstitution after alpha-beta-depleted transplantation in children. TCRdb called the PCR reads again in MiXCR, with one record for every CDR3 protein. The sample shows around 480,000 distinct CDR3 sequences, about 30% of them seen only once. Here the sequenced sample was PBMCs from the stem cell graft donor, taken from the stem cell graft. The receptors come from a human donor who donated a stem cell graft to a child with aplastic anemia. The CDR3 runs from the conserved cysteine through the conserved F or W. D genes are given only for firm matches. A clone size is listed for some rows: how often the clone was seen (once, few, many), or a class if it is expanded.

NA few TRBJ2-1 TRBV9 TGTGCCAGCAGCGCACACACTTACAATGAGCAGTTCTTC CASSAHTYNEQFF
NA few TRBJ1-2 TRBV27 TGTGCCAGCAGGCCAGGGCTCGGGGGAGGTGGCTACACCTTC CASRPGLGGGGYTF
TRBD2 few TRBJ2-7 TRBV24-1 TGTGCCACCAGTCCCGCGGGAGCAGAGGAAGAGCAGTACTTC CATSPAGAEEEQYF
TRBD1 NA TRBJ1-1 TRBV12-3/TRBV12-4 TGTGCCAGCAGCCGACAGGGGCCGAGGACTGAAGCTTTCTTT CASSRQGPRTEAFF
NA NA TRBJ2-1 TRBV5-1 TGCGCCAGCAGAAGCGGCCATGAGCAGTTCTTC CASRSGHEQFF
NA few TRBJ2-2 TRBV20-1 TGCAGTGCTAGAGCCCCGGGAAATTCACGGTACAACACCGGGGAGCTGTTTTTT CSARAPGNSRYNTGELFF
NA NA TRBJ2-5 TRBV20-1 TGCAGTGCTGTAGGGGCAGTAGAGACCCAGTACTTC CSAVGAVETQYF
TRBD2 few TRBJ2-1 TRBV20-1 TGCAGTGCAATGGGACTAGCGGGAGCGCCCGATGAGCAGTTCTTC CSAMGLAGAPDEQFF
TRBD1 few TRBJ2-5 TRBV6-6 TGTGCCACCAAGACAGGGGGTGGAGAGACCCAGTACTTC CATKTGGGETQYF
NA NA TRBJ1-1 TRBV3-1 TGTGCCAGCAGCCAAAGAGACAGTCCCACCAACACTGAAGCTTTCTTT CASSQRDSPTNTEAFF
NA NA TRBJ1-1 TRBV7-2 TGTGCCAGCAGCCGAGGGGGGGCATTGGACACTGAAGCTTTCTTT CASSRGGALDTEAFF
TRBD1 NA TRBJ1-5 TRBV4-3 TGCGCCAGCAGCCATTCTTGGGCACAGGGGGATCAGCCCCAGCATTTT CASSHSWAQGDQPQHF
NA NA TRBJ1-1 TRBV18 TGTGCCAGCTCACCGAGGGAGGGTCGGACTGAAGCTTTCTTT CASSPREGRTEAFF
NA NA TRBJ1-3 TRBV29-1 TGCAGCGTTGTTGTGCAGGGCTCTGGAAACACCATATATTTT CSVVVQGSGNTIYF
NA few TRBJ2-7 TRBV7-2 TGTGCCAGCAGTCCCCGGGCATACTACGAGCAGTACTTC CASSPRAYYEQYF
TRBD2 NA TRBJ2-1 TRBV29-1 TGCAGCGTTGAAGGTGGGGCTAGCGGGAGTTTTGAGCAGTTCTTC CSVEGGASGSFEQFF
NA NA TRBJ1-2 TRBV12-3/TRBV12-4 TGTGCCAGCACCGTTCAGGGGTCGGACTATGGCTACACCTTC CASTVQGSDYGYTF
NA NA TRBJ2-7 TRBV5-4 TGTGCCAGCAGCGGTGGGAGTCCCAGCTCCTACGAGCAGTACTTC CASSGGSPSSYEQYF
NA few TRBJ2-3 TRBV9 TGTGCCAGCAGTCGACAAACAGGAGTAATAGCAGATACGCAGTATTTT CASSRQTGVIADTQYF
NA many TRBJ2-3 TRBV20-1 TGCAGTGCTAGAGCGCCTTTCACAGATACGCAGTATTTT CSARAPFTDTQYF
TRBD1 NA TRBJ1-1 TRBV11-3 TGTGCCAGCAGCGACCAAAGAATGAGACAGGGGTTTTCTGAAGCTTTCTTT CASSDQRMRQGFSEAFF
NA NA TRBJ2-1 TRBV29-1 TGCAGCGTTGAAGATCTGGTAAATGAGCAGTTCTTC CSVEDLVNEQFF
NA NA TRBJ2-1 TRBV27 TGTGCCAGCAGTTGGGCGGGACCCTACAATGAGCAGTTCTTC CASSWAGPYNEQFF
TRBD1 few TRBJ1-2 TRBV20-1 TGCAGTGCTAGAGGGTGGGACAGGGATAGCTATGGCTACACCTTC CSARGWDRDSYGYTF
TRBD1 few TRBJ2-3 TRBV2 TGTGCCAGCAGTGCCGACAGGGGCCAAACAGATACGCAGTATTTT CASSADRGQTDTQYF
TRBD1 few TRBJ2-2 TRBV11-2 TGTGCCAGCAGCTTAGATTTCGACAGGGGCACCGGGGAGCTGTTTTTT CASSLDFDRGTGELFF
NA NA TRBJ1-5 TRBV7-9 TGTGCCAGCAGCTATGGGGGGGTTCAGCCCCAGCATTTT CASSYGGVQPQHF
NA few TRBJ1-2 TRBV29-1 TGCAGCGTTGTCCCGGGGCTTGGCTACACCTTC CSVVPGLGYTF
TRBD2 NA TRBJ2-3 TRBV11-2 TGTGCCAGCAGCTTAAAATCCGGGACTAGCGGGAGGGCGAATACGCAGTATTTT CASSLKSGTSGRANTQYF
NA few TRBJ2-6 TRBV29-1 TGCAGCGTTGCCGCCTCTGGGGCCAACGTCCTGACTTTC CSVAASGANVLTF
TRBD2 few TRBJ2-7 TRBV5-1 TGCGCCAGCAGCTTACTAGCGGGCGCTAGCTCCTACGAGCAGTACTTC CASSLLAGASSYEQYF
TRBD1 few TRBJ2-3 TRBV11-3 TGTGCCAGCAGCTTGACCGGGACAGACACAGATACGCAGTATTTT CASSLTGTDTDTQYF
TRBD2 NA TRBJ2-1 TRBV14 TGTGCCAGCAGCCCCCGTGTAACTAGCGGGACTCTTAATGAGCAGTTCTTC CASSPRVTSGTLNEQFF
TRBD1 NA TRBJ1-2 TRBV7-2 TGTGCCAGCAGCTTATCCCGACAGGGGGCTGATGGCTACACCTTC CASSLSRQGADGYTF
NA few TRBJ2-1 TRBV30 TGTGCCTGGCTTACGTTGGGGGGGCTGGGCAATGAGCAGTTCTTC CAWLTLGGLGNEQFF
NA NA TRBJ1-1 TRBV20-1 TGCAGTGCACAAGAAGGGGGAACTGAAGCTTTCTTT CSAQEGGTEAFF
NA NA TRBJ2-5 TRBV5-5 TGTGCCAGCAGCTCCTCCGGGACCGCAGAACCGACCCAGTACTTC CASSSSGTAEPTQYF
NA few TRBJ2-4 TRBV29-1 TGCAGCGTTGAAGGTGGGGCCAAAAACATTCAGTACTTC CSVEGGAKNIQYF
NA few TRBJ2-7 TRBV7-9 TGTGCCAGCAGCGTCGGAGTCTCCTACGAGCAGTACTTC CASSVGVSYEQYF
NA NA TRBJ1-4 TRBV7-2 TGTGCCAGCGCCTTTAGGGTGCCTACTAATGAAAAACTGTTTTTT CASAFRVPTNEKLFF
NA few TRBJ2-7 TRBV5-5 TGTGCCAGCAGCTTGGTAGGACAGAGGACCTACGAGCAGTACTTC CASSLVGQRTYEQYF
TRBD2 NA TRBJ2-4 TRBV4-3 TGCGCCAGCAGCCAAGATTTCAAGCGGGGATCCAAAAACATTCAGTACTTC CASSQDFKRGSKNIQYF
NA NA TRBJ2-1 TRBV18 TGTGCCAGCTCACCGCATCCCCTTTCGGGGCCTATGCGCGATGAGCAGTTCTTC CASSPHPLSGPMRDEQFF
TRBD2 NA TRBJ2-3 TRBV28 TGTGCCAGCAAGGGGCTAGCGGGGCACACAGATACGCAGTATTTT CASKGLAGHTDTQYF
NA few TRBJ1-1 TRBV30 TGTGCCTGGGTAGCTAGTCGCGAAGCTTTCTTT CAWVASREAFF
NA many TRBJ2-7 TRBV11-1 TGTGCCAGCAGTTCCACTAGCTACGAGCAGTACTTC CASSSTSYEQYF
TRBD1 NA TRBJ1-5 TRBV5-1 TGCGCCAGCAGCTTGGATGGACAGGGGGTAAATGAGCCCCAGCATTTT CASSLDGQGVNEPQHF
TRBD1 NA TRBJ2-3 TRBV5-5 TGTGCCAGCGGTCCTCCGGGACAGGGAACAGATACGCAGTATTTT CASGPPGQGTDTQYF
NA NA TRBJ1-6 TRBV7-9 TGTGCCAGCAGCCCCGGTGAGGGGTTTGATAATTCACCCCTCCACTTT CASSPGEGFDNSPLHF
TRBD1 few TRBJ2-1 TRBV6-2/TRBV6-3 TGTGCCAGCAATCGGGACAGAATCAATGAGCAGTTCTTC CASNRDRINEQFF
TRBD2 NA TRBJ2-1 TRBV20-1 TGCAGTGCTAGAGATCGCGGGGGGCGGAATGAGCAGTTCTTC CSARDRGGRNEQFF
NA NA TRBJ2-3 TRBV7-6 TGTGCCAGCAGCTTAGGCGGTCGGGGGGCAGGAGATACGCAGTATTTT CASSLGGRGAGDTQYF
NA few TRBJ1-2 TRBV20-1 TGCAGTGCTAGCCAACCCGGGACGGTTTCTAACTATGGCTACACCTTC CSASQPGTVSNYGYTF
NA many TRBJ2-1 TRBV29-1 TGCAGCGTTTTGGGGCAGGGCTCGTTCTTC CSVLGQGSFF
TRBD1 NA TRBJ1-3 TRBV29-1 TGCAGCGTAAGAACGCAGGGGGTCTCTGGAAACACCATATATTTT CSVRTQGVSGNTIYF